These T cell receptor beta chains were read from a single sample in a study of CD8 T cells in ankylosing spondylitis. A single record per CDR3 protein comes from TCRdb applying MiXCR to the 5' RACE reads. The repertoire has about 700,000 distinct CDR3 sequences, around a fifth of them found once; the top ten carry 19%. The sequenced sample consisted of blood, either unsorted or a sorted T cell fraction (not recorded which). The receptor source for this set is a male donor with ankylosing spondylitis. The CDR3 runs from the conserved cysteine through the conserved F or W. A D gene is named only where the DNA matches it firmly. Clone size is shown for a subset of rows, as once, few, many or a class of expanded clone.

j_gene,v_gene,abundance,len,d_gene,CDR3aa,CDR3nt
TRBJ1-1,TRBV12-3/TRBV12-4,few,13,-,CASTLSPGTEAFF,TGTGCCAGCACCCTTTCCCCGGGAACTGAAGCTTTCTTT
TRBJ1-2,TRBV27,-,16,-,CASRGSGRSGGFGYTF,TGTGCCAGCAGGGGCTCGGGCCGGAGTGGGGGATTTGGCTACACCTTC
TRBJ2-1,TRBV4-3,-,16,-,CASSQDHGYPYNEQFF,TGCGCCAGCAGCCAAGATCACGGGTACCCCTACAATGAGCAGTTCTTC
TRBJ1-5,TRBV6-5,few,23,TRBD1,CASSWPLVTHPTGEEIIGQPQHF,TGTGCCAGCAGTTGGCCACTGGTAACCCACCCGACAGGGGAGGAGATAATTGGTCAGCCCCAGCATTTT
TRBJ1-1,TRBV29-1,few,14,-,CSVSEAAPMGEAFF,TGCAGCGTTAGTGAGGCAGCTCCTATGGGTGAAGCTTTCTTT
TRBJ2-3,TRBV12-3/TRBV12-4,many,16,TRBD2,CASSLNSGGARDTQYF,TGTGCCAGCAGTCTTAATAGCGGGGGGGCCCGAGATACGCAGTATTTT
TRBJ2-5,TRBV4-3,few,15,-,CASSQDWGFQETQYF,TGCGCCAGCAGCCAAGATTGGGGCTTCCAAGAGACCCAGTACTTC
TRBJ2-1,TRBV5-6,few,13,-,CASSAGRGNEQFF,TGTGCCAGCAGCGCGGGTAGAGGCAATGAGCAGTTCTTC
TRBJ1-4,TRBV12-3/TRBV12-4,-,11,-,CANSWRGKLFF,TGTGCCAATTCCTGGCGGGGAAAACTGTTTTTT
TRBJ2-7,TRBV20-1,-,13,TRBD2,CSAPDITSGEQYF,TGCAGTGCTCCTGACATTACTAGCGGCGAGCAGTACTTC
TRBJ1-1,TRBV15,-,13,-,CATSREALLGAFF,TGTGCCACCAGCAGAGAAGCCCTACTCGGGGCTTTCTTT
TRBJ2-5,TRBV24-1,-,14,-,CATSDNRAQETQYF,TGTGCCACCAGTGATAACAGGGCCCAAGAGACCCAGTACTTC
TRBJ2-3,TRBV21-1,few,16,-,CASSKLGGTSTDTQYF,TGTGCCAGCAGCAAGCTTGGGGGTACCAGCACAGATACGCAGTATTTT
TRBJ1-5,TRBV2,-,17,TRBD1,CASSEQQGGFGNQPQHF,TGTGCCAGCAGTGAACAACAGGGGGGGTTCGGCAATCAGCCCCAGCATTTT
TRBJ2-1,TRBV24-1,few,15,TRBD2,CATTQGLEGYNEQFF,TGTGCCACCACCCAGGGACTAGAGGGCTACAATGAGCAGTTCTTC
TRBJ2-1,TRBV27,-,15,TRBD2,CASSTMGAGNNEQFF,TGTGCCAGCAGTACCATGGGAGCGGGGAACAATGAGCAGTTCTTC
TRBJ2-3,TRBV10-1,few,13,-,CASSGRGIDTQYF,TGCGCCAGCAGTGGCAGGGGTATAGATACGCAGTATTTT
TRBJ2-1,TRBV20-1,few,15,TRBD2,CSTLPGTSGRGEQFF,TGCAGTACTTTGCCCGGGACTAGCGGGAGAGGAGAGCAGTTCTTC
TRBJ2-1,TRBV12-3/TRBV12-4,-,17,-,CARRSAGPSWVDNEQLF,TGTGCCAGAAGGTCCGCGGGACCCAGCTGGGTCGATAATGAGCAGCTCTTC
TRBJ2-5,TRBV4-1,few,15,TRBD1,CASSPRDSKQETQYF,TGCGCCAGCAGCCCCCGGGACAGCAAACAAGAGACCCAGTACTTC
TRBJ2-5,TRBV5-1,many,14,-,CASSLGLVEETQYF,TGCGCCAGCAGCTTGGGACTAGTGGAGGAGACCCAGTACTTC
TRBJ2-1,TRBV20-1,-,15,TRBD2,CSARDKAGGLNEQFF,TGCAGTGCTAGAGATAAAGCGGGGGGGCTTAATGAGCAGTTCTTC
TRBJ1-2,TRBV9,few,15,-,CASSSRQNSVNGYTF,TGTGCCAGCAGCTCAAGACAGAACTCCGTAAATGGCTACACCTTC
TRBJ1-1,TRBV29-1,few,11,-,CSVGSPTEAFF,TGCAGCGTTGGGTCGCCCACCGAAGCTTTCTTT
TRBJ2-1,TRBV6-1,few,15,TRBD2,CASSLLAGGPDEQFF,TGTGCCAGCAGTCTCCTAGCGGGAGGGCCGGATGAGCAGTTCTTC
TRBJ2-5,TRBV2,-,12,TRBD2,CASTGLEETQYF,TGTGCCAGCACGGGACTAGAAGAGACCCAGTACTTC
TRBJ2-7,TRBV11-2,-,13,-,CASGQGGSSEQYF,TGTGCCTCCGGGCAGGGGGGTTCCTCCGAGCAGTACTTC
TRBJ2-5,TRBV27,-,13,-,CASSSFYQETQYF,TGTGCCAGCAGTTCCTTCTACCAAGAGACCCAGTACTTC
TRBJ2-5,TRBV25-1,-,17,-,CASSDSRGTPHRETQYF,TGTGCCAGCAGTGACTCACGGGGGACTCCCCATCGGGAGACCCAGTACTTC
TRBJ2-7,TRBV5-6,few,14,-,CASSSDGTPYEQYF,TGTGCCAGCAGCTCCGACGGGACTCCCTACGAGCAGTACTTC
TRBJ2-5,TRBV27,-,16,-,CASSATGTYIWETQYF,TGTGCCAGCAGTGCCACCGGGACATATATCTGGGAGACCCAGTACTTC
TRBJ2-7,TRBV9,few,16,TRBD2,CASSFTRLAGASEQYF,TGTGCCAGCAGCTTCACCCGACTAGCGGGAGCCTCAGAGCAGTACTTC
TRBJ2-6,TRBV5-1,few,15,-,CASSLTSSGANVLTF,TGCGCCAGCAGCTTGACGAGCTCTGGGGCCAACGTCCTGACTTTC
TRBJ2-7,TRBV28,few,15,-,CASSLGTGFRNEQYF,TGTGCCAGCAGTTTAGGAACAGGGTTTCGGAACGAGCAGTACTTC
TRBJ2-7,TRBV3-1,-,14,-,CASSQVDSSYEQYF,TGTGCCAGCAGCCAAGTTGACAGCTCCTACGAGCAGTACTTC
TRBJ2-7,TRBV12-3/TRBV12-4,-,15,TRBD2,CASSSRLAGVHEQYF,TGTGCCAGCAGTTCTCGACTAGCGGGAGTCCACGAGCAGTACTTC
TRBJ2-7,TRBV12-3/TRBV12-4,-,13,-,CASSPKRTYEQYF,TGTGCCAGCAGTCCCAAGCGGACCTACGAGCAGTACTTC
TRBJ1-6,TRBV12-3/TRBV12-4,-,14,-,CASSTGTGLIALHF,TGTGCCAGCAGTACCGGGACGGGCCTTATTGCCCTCCACTTT
TRBJ1-1,TRBV25-1,few,13,TRBD1,CASSEQGAAEAFF,TGTGCCAGCAGTGAACAGGGGGCGGCCGAAGCTTTCTTT
TRBJ2-3,TRBV20-1,few,13,-,CSARWPRTDTQYF,TGCAGTGCTAGATGGCCCAGGACAGATACGCAGTATTTT
TRBJ1-1,TRBV3-1,-,12,TRBD1,CASSLGTGKAFF,TGTGCCAGCAGCCTCGGGACAGGAAAAGCTTTCTTT
TRBJ1-1,TRBV12-3/TRBV12-4,-,15,-,CASSLGKTVFTEAFF,TGTGCCAGCAGTTTAGGCAAGACAGTCTTCACTGAAGCTTTCTTT
TRBJ1-5,TRBV25-1,few,14,-,CASSEPGGIQPQHF,TGTGCCAGCAGTGAACCGGGGGGCATTCAGCCCCAGCATTTT
TRBJ2-5,TRBV11-2,-,16,TRBD1,CASSSGQGARRETQYF,TGTGCCAGCAGCTCAGGACAGGGGGCGCGTCGAGAGACCCAGTACTTC
TRBJ2-1,TRBV12-3/TRBV12-4,-,14,-,CASSLGSIWNEQFF,TGTGCCAGCAGCTTGGGGAGCATCTGGAATGAGCAGTTCTTC
TRBJ1-2,TRBV11-2,few,18,TRBD1,CASSPRPNPGQGSEGYTF,TGTGCCAGCAGCCCTCGGCCAAATCCGGGACAGGGATCTGAGGGCTACACCTTC
TRBJ2-3,TRBV29-1,few,16,TRBD2,CSVPMGLAASTDTQYF,TGCAGCGTCCCCATGGGGCTAGCGGCTAGCACAGATACGCAGTATTTT
TRBJ2-5,TRBV3-1,few,14,-,CASSARLGMETQYF,TGTGCCAGCAGCGCCCGACTGGGGATGGAGACCCAGTACTTC
TRBJ2-7,TRBV12-3/TRBV12-4,many,15,TRBD1,CASSSLDRASYEQYF,TGTGCCAGCAGTTCTCTCGACAGGGCCTCCTACGAGCAGTACTTC
TRBJ1-4,TRBV9,-,17,TRBD1,CASSVGRDSQPNEKLFF,TGTGCCAGCAGCGTAGGTAGGGACAGCCAACCGAATGAAAAACTGTTTTTT